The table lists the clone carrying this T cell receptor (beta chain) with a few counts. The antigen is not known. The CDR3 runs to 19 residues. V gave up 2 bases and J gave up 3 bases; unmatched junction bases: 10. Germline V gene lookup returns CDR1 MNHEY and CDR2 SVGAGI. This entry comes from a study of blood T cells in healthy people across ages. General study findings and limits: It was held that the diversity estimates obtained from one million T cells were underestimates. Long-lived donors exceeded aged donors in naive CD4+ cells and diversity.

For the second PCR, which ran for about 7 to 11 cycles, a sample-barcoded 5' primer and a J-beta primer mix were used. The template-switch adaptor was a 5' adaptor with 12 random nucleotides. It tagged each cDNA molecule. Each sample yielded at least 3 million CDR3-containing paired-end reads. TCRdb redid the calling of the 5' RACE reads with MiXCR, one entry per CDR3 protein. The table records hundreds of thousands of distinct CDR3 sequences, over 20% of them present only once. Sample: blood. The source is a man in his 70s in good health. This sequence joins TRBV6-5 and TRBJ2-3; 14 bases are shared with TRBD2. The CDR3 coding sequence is TGTGCCAGCAGTTACAACCCTCAGGGGACTAGCGGGAGAACAGATACGCAGTATTTT. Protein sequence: CASSYNPQGTSGRTDTQYF.